The present T cell receptor (beta chain) was sequenced within a study of T cell responses to AZD1222 COVID-19 vaccine. Overall study findings and caveats: Donors in the cohort were predominantly white British and more often female, and clonal diversity was possibly underestimated. Dominant at 160-218 and 743-854, vaccine-associated CD4 TCRs also spanned spike. The reported proportion of spike-specific TCRs targeting unmutated variant regions was nearly half.

V lost 5 bases and J lost 1, with 8 bases in between. CDR3 length equals 13 residues. Germline V CDR1 and CDR2: MNHEY, SVGAGI. Assay: immunoSEQ multiplex PCR; the TCRdb copy retains only in-frame clones and omits some. The table records about 110,000 clones, under 95% of them present only once. This clone was detected a few times. Antigen unknown. The same CDR3 arises from other DNA sequences in this sample as well. This clonotype originated in an adult in good health. The sequences come from peripheral blood, collected on day 0 of AZD1222 vaccination. The gene calls are TRBV6-5 and TRBJ1-1; D is ambiguous. As DNA, the CDR3 is TGTGCCAGCAGTCCAGGCGGGAACACTGAAGCTTTCTTT. Translation: CASSPGGNTEAFF.